Shown below are 24 T cell receptor beta chains from a single sample sequenced in a study of metastatic and nonmetastatic thyroid tumors. MiXCR re-clonotyped the PCR reads for TCRdb. The sample lists under 20,000 clones; around 17% were seen once. All patients reached thyroid surgery having received no treatment beforehand. The sequencing sample was made of blood. Every receptor here comes from a male donor with papillary thyroid cancer or a benign thyroid nodule (not recorded which). Some clones in this sample may be carry-over from other donors' samples.

As for this clone: One end of the junction is discordant with germline, which a read error may explain. The V and J genes are TRBV9 and TRBJ2-1, with D perhaps matching TRBD1 (6 bases). The CDR3 runs 16 residues. Germline V gene lookup returns CDR1 SGDLS and CDR2 YYNGEE. Here the CDR3 reads CGSSHRTAKNHNEQFF. The CDR3 DNA reads TGTGGCAGCAGCCACAGGACAGCCAAAAACCACAATGAGCAGTTCTTC.

There are many counts of this clone. The V and J genes are TRBV9 and TRBJ2-1; 15 bases are a match to TRBD2. Germline V gene sequence: CDR1 SGDLS, CDR2 YYNGEE. The ends lost 4 bases at V and 4 bases at J; junction bases unmatched: 6. The CDR3 has 17 residues. DNA of the CDR3: TGTGCCAGCAGCTCCCTGGGACTAGCGGGAGGTTACAATGAGCAGTTCTTC. Translated, it gives CASSSLGLAGGYNEQFF.

The chain carries TRBV4-1 and TRBJ1-6, with D unclear. V was trimmed by 4 bases and J by 4 bases, leaving 11 bases between them. The V gene's germline CDR1 is MGHRA and CDR2 YSYEKL. The CDR3 runs 15 residues. The CDR3 spells CASSPPHLYNSPLHF. The CDR3 DNA reads TGCGCCAGCAGCCCCCCTCACTTATATAATTCACCCCTCCACTTT.

This clone has at least ten counts. The chain combines TRBV5-4 with TRBJ2-4; perhaps TRBD1 as D (5 bases). Germline V gene sequence: CDR1 SGHNT, CDR2 YYREEE (reference sequence). CDR3 length: 15 residues. Deletions cut 0 bases from V and 3 bases from J, with 10 bases between. The CDR3 sequence: CASSLGGASKNIQYF. In DNA, the CDR3 is TGTGCCAGCAGCTTGGGTGGGGCCAGCAAAAACATTCAGTACTTC.

V and J are TRBV27 and TRBJ2-7, with D possibly matching TRBD1 (5 bases). The CDR3 totals 14 residues. V gave up 2 bases and J gave up 2 bases, with 10 bases separating them. Germline V gene sequence: CDR1 MNHEY, CDR2 SMNVEV (reference sequence). The CDR3 sequence is CASSLRGLTYEQYF. DNA for the CDR3: TGTGCCAGCAGTTTAAGGGGTCTGACCTACGAGCAGTACTTC.

V gene TRBV4-1 combines with J gene TRBJ1-5, with D hard to call. The CDR3 consists of 15 residues. V was shortened by 0 bases and J by 5 bases, with 11 bases between the two germline ends. Germline V CDR1 and CDR2: MGHRA, YSYEKL. As DNA, the CDR3 is TGCGCCAGCAGCCAAGAATACACAAGTTATCAGCCCCAGCATTTT. Its protein product is CASSQEYTSYQPQHF.

This clone has ten or more counts. The chain links TRBV3-1 to TRBJ2-5; unclear D gene. CDR3 length: 12 amino acids. Trimming took off 1 base at V and 9 bases at J, with 9 bases between the two ends. Germline assignment: CDR1 LGHDT and CDR2 YNNKEL (reference sequence). DNA of the CDR3: TGTGCCAGCAGCCAAGCCGAGGTTTCCCAGTACTTC. It codes for CASSQAEVSQYF.

The chain carries TRBV28 and TRBJ2-5, with 11 positions matching TRBD2. V was pared by 5 bases and J by 7 bases, with 12 bases of the junction left unmatched. The germline V gene has CDR1 MDHEN and CDR2 SYDVKM. There are 16 residues in the CDR3. The CDR3 region has the DNA TGTGCCAGCAGTCCCCCCCTAGCGGGAGGATATGTGACCCAGTACTTC. This translates into CASSPPLAGGYVTQYF. Full variable domain (missing parts from reference TRBV28 and TRBJ2-5): DVKVTQSSRYLVKRTGEKVFLECVQDMDHENMFWYRQDPGLGLRLIYFSYDVKMKEKGDIPEGYSVSREKKERFSLILESASTNQTSMYLCASSPPLAGGYVTQYFGPGTRLLVL.

This clone came up many times. The gene calls are TRBV27 and TRBJ2-5; 7 bases are a match to TRBD1. The V gene end was trimmed by 3 bases and the J gene end by 1 base; junction bases not matched to a gene: 2. The CDR3 consists of 14 residues. Per the germline V gene, CDR1 is MNHEY and CDR2 is SMNVEV (reference sequence). This CDR3 reads CASSLGQTQETQYF. The CDR3 nucleotides read TGTGCCAGCAGTTTGGGACAGACCCAAGAGACCCAGTACTTC.

This clone has more than one count but fewer than ten. At one boundary the junction diverges from the germline segment, which might be a read error. The chain is built from TRBV19 and TRBJ1-1; 7 nucleotides match TRBD1. Germline CDR1 reads LNHDA; CDR2 reads SQIVND (reference sequence). CDR3 length: 14 residues. For the CDR3, the DNA is TGTGCCAGTAGTCCTCGGACAGGATACACTGGAGCTTTCTTC. Translating it yields CASSPRTGYTGAFF.

This clone has ten or more counts. The CDR3 sequence is CANSKAGQGVKNIQYF. For the CDR3, the DNA is TGTGCCAACTCTAAGGCAGGACAAGGGGTCAAAAACATTCAGTACTTC. The chain recombines TRBV12-3 or TRBV12-4 with TRBJ2-4, with D perhaps matching TRBD1 (5 bases). The CDR3 is 16 amino acids. Between the trimmed V and J ends, which lost 10 bases and 3 bases, there was a span of 22 bases.

There are many counts of this clone. V and J are TRBV4-2 and TRBJ1-1; D is perhaps TRBD1 (5 bases). V lost 0 bases, J lost 3 bases, and 14 bases lay in between. The CDR3 is 16 amino acids. CDR1 is LGHNA and CDR2 is YNFKEQ in the germline V gene. The CDR3 coding sequence is TGTGCCAGCAGCCAAGAGATGCCAGGGAGGGACACTGAAGCTTTCTTT. Translated: CASSQEMPGRDTEAFF.

This clone was observed at least ten times. The chain has TRBV7-2 and TRBJ2-3; no reliable D call. Trimming stripped 5 bases from V and 4 bases from J, with 10 bases between. Germline lookup yields CDR1 SGHTA and CDR2 FQGNSA. The CDR3 is made up of 13 amino acids. The CDR3 nucleotides read TGTGCCAGCAGCGCCAGGTCGGCAGATACGCAGTATTTT. Protein: CASSARSADTQYF.

In this sample, this clone turned up many times. This rearrangement joins TRBV20-1 to TRBJ2-5; 7 bases agree with TRBD1. Per the germline V gene, CDR1 is DFQATT and CDR2 is SNEGSKA (reference sequence). With 0 bases clipped from V and 2 bases from J, the junction kept 6 bases outside the gene matches. This CDR3 spans 15 amino acids. DNA of the CDR3: TGCAGTGCTAGAGATAGGGTGACAGGGCAAGAGACCCAGTACTTC. Translated: CSARDRVTGQETQYF.

The chain couples TRBV19 to TRBJ1-5; D possibly corresponds to TRBD1 (6 bases). CDR3 size: 18 residues. V dropped 3 bases and J dropped 1 base, with 19 bases sitting between them. The germline V gene encodes CDR1 LNHDA and CDR2 SQIVND (reference sequence). DNA of the CDR3: TGTGCCAGTAGTATCTCCGGGGGCGGAGACAGGAGCAATCAGCCCCAGCATTTT. Amino acid sequence: CASSISGGGDRSNQPQHF. The entire variable domain, with the rest obtained from reference TRBV19 and TRBJ1-5, is as follows: DGGITQSPKYLFRKEGQNVTLSCEQNLNHDAMYWYRQDPGQGLRLIYYSQIVNDFQKGDIAEGYSVSREKKESFPLTVTSAQKNPTAFYLCASSISGGGDRSNQPQHFGDGTRLSIL.

This clone was seen ten or more times. V and J are TRBV19 and TRBJ2-3; D ambiguous. The CDR3 totals 14 residues. V was cut by 2 bases and J by 6 bases, with 12 bases left in between. CDR1 and CDR2 (germline): LNHDA, SQIVND (reference sequence). In nucleotides, the CDR3 is TGTGCCAGTAGTATAATGGGCCTCGGGGATACGCAGTATTTT. Residues: CASSIMGLGDTQYF. Supplemented by reference TRBV19 and TRBJ2-3, the full variable domain reads DGGITQSPKYLFRKEGQNVTLSCEQNLNHDAMYWYRQDPGQGLRLIYYSQIVNDFQKGDIAEGYSVSREKKESFPLTVTSAQKNPTAFYLCASSIMGLGDTQYFGPGTRLTVL.

V gene TRBV20-1 combines with J gene TRBJ2-7, with 9 bases lining up with TRBD1. The CDR3 spans 14 residues. CDR1 is DFQATT, CDR2 SNEGSKA, per germline (reference sequence). V lost 5 bases, J lost 2 bases, and 7 bases stayed unmatched. The CDR3 DNA sequence: TGCAGTGCTGAAGCGGGACAGGGTACCTACGAGCAGTACTTC. As protein: CSAEAGQGTYEQYF.

This clone was counted ten times or more. This rearrangement joins TRBV11-2 to TRBJ2-5; D is perhaps TRBD2 (5 bases). CDR1 is SGHAT and CDR2 is FQNNGV in the germline V gene. V was clipped by 3 bases and J by 2 bases, with 7 bases between them. CDR3 size: 13 residues. The CDR3 sequence is CASSFGNQETQYF. Written as DNA, the CDR3 is TGTGCCAGCAGCTTCGGGAATCAAGAGACCCAGTACTTC.

This chain links TRBV20-1 with TRBJ2-7; no firm D call. Trimming took off 3 bases at V and 3 bases at J, with 6 bases between the two ends. This CDR3 spans 11 amino acids. The V gene's germline CDR1 is DFQATT and CDR2 SNEGSKA (reference sequence). CDR3 in DNA: TGCAGTGCTAGTTTATACTACGAGCAGTACTTC. This gives the protein CSASLYYEQYF.

This clone is labeled medium-sized. The rearrangement joins TRBV13 to TRBJ1-3; D is perhaps TRBD1 (5 bases). The germline V gene encodes CDR1 PRHDT and CDR2 FYEKMQ (reference sequence). The CDR3 has 14 residues. V was trimmed by 5 bases and J by 1 base, leaving 9 bases between them. CDR3: CASSLRVSGNTIYF. The CDR3 nucleotides read TGTGCCAGCAGCCTCAGGGTGTCTGGAAACACCATATATTTT. Full variable domain (outside the CDR3, taken from reference TRBV13 and TRBJ1-3): AAGVIQSPRHLIKEKRETATLKCYPIPRHDTVYWYQQGPGQDPQFLISFYEKMQSDKGSIPDRFSAQQFSDYHSELNMSSLELGDSALYFCASSLRVSGNTIYFGEGSWLTVV.

This clone was seen at least ten times. The gene calls are TRBV5-5 and TRBJ1-2; D is possibly TRBD1 (5 bases). In germline, CDR1 is SGHKS, CDR2 YYEKEE (reference sequence). V was cut by 5 bases and J by 2 bases, with 10 bases left in between. This CDR3 is 13 amino acids long. The CDR3 spells CASRLGGNYGYTF. In DNA form, the CDR3 reads TGTGCCAGCAGACTTGGGGGGAACTATGGCTACACCTTC.

This clone was found many times. V and J are TRBV5-6 and TRBJ1-4; TRBD1 aligns across 8 bases. This CDR3 contains 15 residues. The ends lost 3 bases at V and 6 bases at J; junction bases unmatched: 7. Germline loops: CDR1 SGHDT, CDR2 YYEEEE. As DNA, the CDR3 is TGTGCCAGCAGCTCCTCCGGGACAGGTCATGAAAAACTGTTTTTT. It specifies CASSSSGTGHEKLFF.

This clone was observed at least ten times. The rearrangement joins TRBV11-1 to TRBJ2-3; 9 positions match TRBD1. Germline-derived CDR1 and CDR2 are SGHAT and FQDESV (reference sequence). V was clipped by 5 bases and J by 1 base; unmatched bases: 7. The CDR3 extends over 16 amino acids. In nucleotides, the CDR3 is TGTGCCAGCAGCGCTCTGACAGGGGGAGGCACAGATACGCAGTATTTT. Encoded protein: CASSALTGGGTDTQYF.

Only a few counts were recorded for this clone. The gene calls are TRBV6-1 and TRBJ2-6; D is ambiguous. There are 15 residues in the CDR3. V shed 6 bases and J shed 1 base, with 10 bases lying between them. Germline V gene data show CDR1 as MNHNS and CDR2 as SASEGT. The CDR3 protein is CASSFDGSGANVLTF. The DNA for the CDR3 is TGTGCCAGCAGCTTTGACGGTTCTGGGGCCAACGTCCTGACTTTC.